This T cell receptor (beta chain) came from a study of identical twins. For this clonotype: Its target is not known.

The trim removed 0 bases at V and 3 bases at J, leaving 1 base unmatched. Germline lookup yields CDR1 SGHRS and CDR2 YFSETQ. This CDR3 is built from 15 residues. Study-level results: Carriage of fewer insertions was seen in abundant cord blood beta clonotypes, whereas memory repertoires showed none. There was an excess of low generation probability in the out-of-frame alpha sequences that twins shared.

Everyone who donated was a healthy Caucasian. The cDNA had a unique molecular identifier and a template-switch universal primer site. TCRdb used MiXCR to reprocess the 5' RACE reads, holding one entry per CDR3 protein. Among under 900,000 distinct CDR3 sequences listed, approximately 13% were seen once. These same data were also listed under a study on yellow fever vaccine responses in identical twins.

The receptor comes from a woman between 18 and 29 years old in good health. Specimen: PBMCs. The V and J genes are TRBV5-1 and TRBJ2-5; TRBD2 agrees at 11 bases. CDR3 nucleotide sequence: TGCGCCAGCAGCTTGGCGGGACTAGCGGAAGAGACCCAGTACTTC. Residues: CASSLAGLAEETQYF.